This passage covers 25 T cell receptor beta chains from one sample sequenced in a study of T cell repertoires in cytomegalovirus infection. TCRdb redid the calling of the reads with MiXCR, one entry per CDR3 protein. Here the sample spans about 770,000 distinct CDR3 sequences, under 35% being singletons. Their antigen targets remain unknown. Sequencing was performed on cultured CD8+ T cells from PBMCs, taken from culture after CMV antigen stimulation. These receptor sequences come from a human donor in good health (CMV status not recorded). Some clones in this sample may be carry-over from other donors' samples.

This clonotype was detected only a few times. The V and J genes are TRBV2 and TRBJ2-3; D is possibly TRBD1 or TRBD2 (5 bases each). The germline V gene encodes CDR1 SNHLY and CDR2 FYNNEI. This CDR3 region has 14 residues. The V gene lost 3 bases and the J gene lost 0 bases, with 7 bases spanning the gap. The CDR3 DNA is TGTGCCAGCAGTGAGTGGGGGAGCACAGATACGCAGTATTTT. This translates into CASSEWGSTDTQYF. Filled out from reference TRBV2 and TRBJ2-3, the complete variable domain reads EPEVTQTPSHQVTQMGQEVILRCVPISNHLYFYWYRQILGQKVEFLVSFYNNEISEKSEIFDDQFSVERPDGSNFTLKIRSTKLEDSAMYFCASSEWGSTDTQYFGPGTRLTVL.

The chain joins TRBV4-2 to TRBJ1-2; D is unclear. Trimming shortened V by 5 bases and J by 5 bases, and 9 bases separated the two germline ends. Germline loops: CDR1 LGHNA, CDR2 YNFKEQ. The CDR3 is 12 amino acids. CDR3 in amino acids: CASSAQSYGYTF. In nucleotides, the CDR3 is TGTGCCAGCAGCGCCCAGTCTTATGGCTACACCTTC.

V is TRBV5-5 and J is TRBJ2-7, with TRBD1 identical over 7 bases. V gave up 4 bases and J gave up 4 bases; unmatched junction bases: 5. Germline CDR1 reads SGHKS; CDR2 reads YYEKEE (reference sequence). The length of the CDR3 is 13 residues. The CDR3 DNA follows: TGTGCCAGCAGCCCCTGGGGACAGTACGAGCAGTACTTC. As protein: CASSPWGQYEQYF.

In its sample, this clonotype was seen a few times. This chain links TRBV24-1 with TRBJ1-5, with TRBD1 matching 9 bases. The CDR3 is 21 amino acids. Germline loops: CDR1 KGHDR, CDR2 SFDVKD. V was pared by 4 bases and J by 1 base, with 19 bases of the junction left unmatched. This chain's CDR3 is CATSDRSSLTRQGVSNQPQHF. The CDR3 region has the DNA TGTGCCACCAGTGACCGCTCTTCACTTACCAGACAGGGGGTAAGCAATCAGCCCCAGCATTTT.

This clonotype appeared a few times. The chain uses TRBV10-3 and TRBJ1-1; D perhaps matches TRBD1 (5 bases). Germline V gene sequence: CDR1 ENHRY, CDR2 SYGVKD. This CDR3 has 12 residues. Trimming cost V 9 bases and J 3 bases, with 11 bases left between them. CDR3 sequence: CAIKGLDTEAFF. The DNA for the CDR3 is TGTGCCATTAAGGGGTTGGACACTGAAGCTTTCTTT.

There are many counts of this clonotype. This chain connects TRBV7-2 to TRBJ2-1; D is uncertain. The CDR3 has 15 amino acids. The germline V gene encodes CDR1 SGHTA and CDR2 FQGNSA. Between the trimmed V and J ends, which lost 5 bases and 3 bases, there was a span of 14 bases. CDR3 region: CASSPLHGYYNEQFF. The CDR3 DNA reads as TGTGCCAGCAGCCCCCTTCACGGCTACTACAATGAGCAGTTCTTC.

A single count supports this clonotype. The genes are TRBV6-6 and TRBJ2-7; 8 bases are a match to TRBD1. The germline CDR1 and CDR2 sequences are MNHNY and SVGAGI (reference sequence). The V segment lost 5 bases and the J segment 3 bases; nucleotides outside the gene matches: 9. The CDR3 spans 15 residues. The CDR3 bases are TGTGCCAGCAGTCAAAGGACAGGGCTAAACTACGAGCAGTACGTC. Amino acid sequence: CASSQRTGLNYEQYV.

This clonotype was detected only a few times. The V call is TRBV12-3 or TRBV12-4, the J call TRBJ2-5; the match to TRBD2 covers 9 bases. The CDR3 contains 15 residues. J gave up 2 bases and V 7 bases, and 8 bases lay outside the gene matches. In DNA form, the CDR3 reads TGTGCCAGCACCCTTGGCGGGGGGGTACAAGAGACCCAGTACTTC. Encoded protein: CASTLGGGVQETQYF.

The chain recombines TRBV7-3 with TRBJ1-5; no firm D call. CDR3 length: 16 amino acids. CDR1 is SGHTA, CDR2 FQGTGA, per germline. V gave up 2 bases and J gave up 0 bases, with 11 bases separating them. CDR3: CASSLRGKGSNQPQHF. The DNA of the CDR3 is TGTGCCAGCAGCTTACGAGGGAAGGGTAGCAATCAGCCCCAGCATTTT. Filled out from reference TRBV7-3 and TRBJ1-5, the complete variable domain reads GAGVSQTPSNKVTEKGKYVELRCDPISGHTALYWYRQSLGQGPEFLIYFQGTGAADDSGLPNDRFFAVRPEGSVSTLKIQRTERGDSAVYLCASSLRGKGSNQPQHFGDGTRLSIL.

The chain has TRBV27 and TRBJ1-1, with a weak D call TRBD1 (5 bases). Trimming removed 1 base at V and 4 bases at J, with 13 bases between. This CDR3 is 15 amino acids long. CDR1 is MNHEY, CDR2 SMNVEV, per germline (reference sequence). Here the CDR3 DNA reads TGTGCCAGCAGTTTATTGGGGGGAGGTGCCACTGAAGCTTTCTTT. Its protein is CASSLLGGGATEAFF.

This rearrangement joins TRBV6-5 to TRBJ2-3, with D possibly being TRBD2 (7 bases). Deletions cut 0 bases from V and 6 bases from J, with 16 bases between. Germline assignment: CDR1 MNHEY and CDR2 SVGAGI. This CDR3 spans 16 amino acids. The chain's CDR3 is CASSYSSRGAMDTQYF. CDR3 DNA: TGTGCCAGCAGTTACTCGAGCCGGGGGGCCATGGATACGCAGTATTTT.

This chain links TRBV7-6 with TRBJ1-2; 9 nucleotides match TRBD1. The CDR3 runs 13 residues. Trimming removed 4 bases from V and 7 bases from J; junction bases left unmatched: 4. Germline assignment: CDR1 SGHVS and CDR2 FNYEAQ. As DNA, the CDR3 is TGTGCCAGCAGCTGGGACAGGGTTGGTGGCTACACCTTC. Translated, it gives CASSWDRVGGYTF.

This clonotype was counted a few times. The chain uses TRBV7-2 and TRBJ2-1, with 9 bases fitting TRBD1. With V trimmed by 6 bases and J by 8 bases, 11 bases remained unmatched. The CDR3 length is 15 residues. Per the germline V gene, CDR1 is SGHTA and CDR2 is FQGNSA. This CDR3 is CASSLRDRVGDEQFF. The CDR3 coding sequence is TGTGCCAGCAGTCTTAGGGACAGGGTTGGCGATGAGCAGTTCTTC.

The rearrangement joins TRBV12-3 or TRBV12-4 to TRBJ1-5; D remains unclear. V was shortened by 2 bases and J by 4 bases, with 15 bases between the two germline ends. The CDR3 runs to 16 residues. CDR3 sequence: CASSLSAGGPNQPQHF. The CDR3 DNA follows: TGTGCCAGCAGTTTAAGTGCCGGCGGACCTAATCAGCCCCAGCATTTT.

This clonotype was recorded only once. The chain couples TRBV20-1 to TRBJ2-2; no firm D call. Germline CDR1 is DFQATT and CDR2 is SNEGSKA (reference sequence). With 1 base removed from V and 6 bases from J, the gap between germline ends came to 12 bases. This CDR3 has 14 residues. DNA for the CDR3: TGCAGTGCTAGAGTGTCCAGCCGTCCCGGGGAGCTGTTTTTT. Its translation: CSARVSSRPGELFF.

This clonotype has just a few counts. The V and J genes are TRBV6-1 and TRBJ2-2, with 8 nucleotides matching TRBD1. This CDR3 is 14 amino acids long. Germline CDR1 MNHNS, CDR2 SASEGT. With V trimmed by 6 bases and J by 3 bases, 3 bases remained unmatched. As DNA, the CDR3 is TGTGCCAGCAGCCTGGGACAGGACACCGGGGAGCTGTTTTTT. Its protein is CASSLGQDTGELFF.

The rearrangement links TRBV27 to TRBJ2-1, with TRBD1 matching 7 bases. Germline lookup yields CDR1 MNHEY and CDR2 SMNVEV (reference sequence). The CDR3 has 16 residues. V shed 3 bases, J shed 2 bases, and the junction held 7 bases outside the gene matches. The CDR3 is CASSFLGQVTYNEQFF. CDR3 DNA sequence: TGTGCCAGCAGTTTCCTTGGACAGGTCACCTACAATGAGCAGTTCTTC.

This clonotype was counted between two and nine times. V and J are TRBV27 and TRBJ1-2; D is unresolved. V was shortened by 6 bases and J by 5 bases, with 22 bases between the two germline ends. CDR1 is MNHEY and CDR2 is SMNVEV in the germline V gene (reference sequence). This CDR3 is built from 16 residues. The CDR3 DNA reads as TGTGCCAGCAGCAAAAAGCGGGCAGCGGCGGGGTATGGCTACACCTTC. Translated: CASSKKRAAAGYGYTF.

The table lists this clonotype with many counts. The V and J genes are TRBV7-6 and TRBJ2-7; the D gene is possibly TRBD1 (6 bases). V shed 5 bases and J shed 7 bases, with 18 bases lying between them. CDR3 length: 14 residues. Per the germline V gene, CDR1 is SGHVS and CDR2 is FNYEAQ. CDR3 residues: CASSPKDRFGEQYF. In DNA form, the CDR3 reads TGTGCCAGCAGCCCGAAGGACAGATTTGGTGAGCAGTACTTC.

This clonotype was recorded a few times. The gene calls are TRBV12-3 or TRBV12-4 and TRBJ2-7; weak D call: TRBD1 (6 bases). The CDR3 sequence is 13 residues long. V dropped 1 base and J dropped 7 bases, with 11 bases sitting between them. This chain's CDR3 is CASSLGGRREQYV. The CDR3 DNA sequence: TGTGCCAGCAGTTTAGGGGGGCGGCGGGAGCAGTACGTC.

The V gene is TRBV11-2, the J gene TRBJ2-1, with D possibly matching TRBD2 (7 bases). The CDR3 contains 16 residues. Germline V gene lookup returns CDR1 SGHAT and CDR2 FQNNGV. Trimming cost V 5 bases and J 0 bases, with 14 bases left between them. The CDR3 here is CASSLGEGVSYNEQFF. The CDR3 region has the DNA TGTGCCAGCAGCCTTGGGGAGGGGGTCTCCTACAATGAGCAGTTCTTC.

This clonotype has a count of ten or more. The chain links TRBV6-1 to TRBJ2-3; D not certain. The V end lost 8 bases, the J end lost 0 bases, and 9 bases lay between the germline ends. This CDR3 has 13 amino acids. Germline CDR1 MNHNS, CDR2 SASEGT. CDR3 protein: CASPNRSTDTQYF. The CDR3 DNA follows: TGTGCCAGCCCTAACCGTAGCACAGATACGCAGTATTTT.

This clonotype showed up many times. The chain links TRBV27 to TRBJ1-5; possible D gene TRBD1, 5 bases. The germline V gene has CDR1 MNHEY and CDR2 SMNVEV (reference sequence). This CDR3 is 14 amino acids long. Between the trimmed V and J ends, which lost 5 bases and 2 bases, there was a span of 10 bases. The CDR3: CASSPRDGNQPQHF. The CDR3 DNA reads as TGTGCCAGCAGTCCCCGGGACGGCAATCAGCCCCAGCATTTT.

This chain uses TRBV27 with TRBJ1-2, with 7 bases aligning to TRBD1. Germline CDR1 is MNHEY and CDR2 is SMNVEV (reference sequence). The CDR3 contains 15 residues. The trim removed 6 bases at V and 0 bases at J, leaving 7 bases unmatched. CDR3 sequence reads: CASSPRGTANYGYTF. The CDR3, as DNA: TGTGCCAGCAGCCCTCGAGGGACAGCTAACTATGGCTACACCTTC.

CDR3 protein: CASSGGHSYNSPLHF. The CDR3 coding sequence is TGCGCCAGCAGTGGGGGACACTCCTATAATTCACCCCTCCACTTT. This rearrangement joins TRBV10-2 to TRBJ1-6; a possible D gene is TRBD1 (6 bases). CDR1 WSHSY and CDR2 SAAADI come from the germline V gene. This CDR3 has 15 residues. Trimming cost V 4 bases and J 0 bases, with 7 bases left between them.